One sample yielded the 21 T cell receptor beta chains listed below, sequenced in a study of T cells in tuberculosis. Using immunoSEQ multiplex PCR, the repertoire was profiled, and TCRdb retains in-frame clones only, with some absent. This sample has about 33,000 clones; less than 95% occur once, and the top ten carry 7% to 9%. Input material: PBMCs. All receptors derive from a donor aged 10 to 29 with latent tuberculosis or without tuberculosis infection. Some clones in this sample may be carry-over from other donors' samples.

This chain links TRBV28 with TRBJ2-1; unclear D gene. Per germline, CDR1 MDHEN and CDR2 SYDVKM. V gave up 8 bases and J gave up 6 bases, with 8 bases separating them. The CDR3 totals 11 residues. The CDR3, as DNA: TGTGCCAGCCGTAGCTTCAATGAGCAGTTCTTC. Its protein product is CASRSFNEQFF.

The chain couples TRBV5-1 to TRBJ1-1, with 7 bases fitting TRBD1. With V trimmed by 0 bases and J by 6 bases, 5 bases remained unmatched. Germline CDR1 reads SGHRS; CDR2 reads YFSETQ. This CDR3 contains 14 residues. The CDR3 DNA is TGCGCCAGCAGCTTGGAGGGGGCGAGGGCTGAAGCTTTCTTT. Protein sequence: CASSLEGARAEAFF.

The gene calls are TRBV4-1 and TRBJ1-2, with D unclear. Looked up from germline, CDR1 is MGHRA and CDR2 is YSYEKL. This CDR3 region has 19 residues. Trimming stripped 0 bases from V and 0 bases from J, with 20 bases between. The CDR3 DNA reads TGCGCCAGCAGCCAAGATAGCCCGTCTAGGCTTTTCTCTAACTATGGCTACACCTTC. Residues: CASSQDSPSRLFSNYGYTF.

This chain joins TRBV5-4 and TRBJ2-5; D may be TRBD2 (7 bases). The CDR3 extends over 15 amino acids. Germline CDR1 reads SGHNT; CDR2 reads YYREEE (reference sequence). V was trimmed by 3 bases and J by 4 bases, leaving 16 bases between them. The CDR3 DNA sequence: TGTGCCAGCAGCTCTCCCGTAGGGGGGGTAGAGACCCAGTACTTC. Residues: CASSSPVGGVETQYF.

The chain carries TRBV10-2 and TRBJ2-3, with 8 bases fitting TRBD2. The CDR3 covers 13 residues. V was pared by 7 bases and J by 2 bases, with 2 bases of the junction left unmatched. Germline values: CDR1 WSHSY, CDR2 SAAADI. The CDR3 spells CASTLAATDTQYF. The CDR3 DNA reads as TGCGCCAGCACACTAGCGGCCACAGATACGCAGTATTTT.

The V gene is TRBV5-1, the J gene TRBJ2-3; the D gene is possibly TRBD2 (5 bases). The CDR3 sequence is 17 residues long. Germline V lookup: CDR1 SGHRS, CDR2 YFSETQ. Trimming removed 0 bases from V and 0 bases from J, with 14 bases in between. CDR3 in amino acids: CASSLAARGTSTDTQYF. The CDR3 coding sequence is TGCGCCAGCAGCTTGGCGGCTCGGGGAACTAGCACAGATACGCAGTATTTT. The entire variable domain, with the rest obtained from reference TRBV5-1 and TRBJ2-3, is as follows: KAGVTQTPRYLIKTRGQQVTLSCSPISGHRSVSWYQQTPGQGLQFLFEYFSETQRNKGNFPGRFSGRQFSNSRSEMNVSTLELGDSALYLCASSLAARGTSTDTQYFGPGTRLTVL.

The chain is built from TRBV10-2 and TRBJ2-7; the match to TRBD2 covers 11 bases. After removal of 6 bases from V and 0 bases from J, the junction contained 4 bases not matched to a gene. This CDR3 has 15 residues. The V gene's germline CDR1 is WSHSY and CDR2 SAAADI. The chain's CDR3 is CASSLAGGSSYEQYF. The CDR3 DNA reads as TGCGCCAGCAGCTTAGCGGGAGGGAGCTCCTACGAGCAGTACTTC.

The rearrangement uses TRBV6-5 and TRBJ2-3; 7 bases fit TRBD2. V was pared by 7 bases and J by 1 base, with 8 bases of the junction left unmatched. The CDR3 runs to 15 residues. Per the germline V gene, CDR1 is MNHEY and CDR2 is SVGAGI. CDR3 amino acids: CASILGTKGTDTQYF. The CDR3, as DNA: TGTGCCAGCATCTTAGGGACTAAGGGCACAGATACGCAGTATTTT.

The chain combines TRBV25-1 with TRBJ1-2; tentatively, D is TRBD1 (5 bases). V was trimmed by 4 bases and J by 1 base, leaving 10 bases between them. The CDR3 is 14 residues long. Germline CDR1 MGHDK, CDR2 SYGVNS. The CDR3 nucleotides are TGTGCCAGCAGTGCCCCGGGACTTAACTATGGCTACACCTTC. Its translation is CASSAPGLNYGYTF.

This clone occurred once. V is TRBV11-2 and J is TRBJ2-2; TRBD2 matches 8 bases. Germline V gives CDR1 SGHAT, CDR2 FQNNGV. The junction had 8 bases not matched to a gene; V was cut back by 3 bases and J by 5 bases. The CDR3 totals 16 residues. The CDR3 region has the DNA TGTGCCAGCAGCTTGATAGCGGGATCCATGACCGGGGAGCTGTTTTTT. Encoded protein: CASSLIAGSMTGELFF.

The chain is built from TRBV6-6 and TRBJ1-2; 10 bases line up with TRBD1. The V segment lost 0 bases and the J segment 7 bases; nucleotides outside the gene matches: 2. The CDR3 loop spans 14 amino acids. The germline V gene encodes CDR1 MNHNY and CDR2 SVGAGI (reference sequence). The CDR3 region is CASSYSTGGLGYTF. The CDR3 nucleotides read TGTGCCAGCAGTTACTCGACAGGGGGCCTTGGCTACACCTTC.

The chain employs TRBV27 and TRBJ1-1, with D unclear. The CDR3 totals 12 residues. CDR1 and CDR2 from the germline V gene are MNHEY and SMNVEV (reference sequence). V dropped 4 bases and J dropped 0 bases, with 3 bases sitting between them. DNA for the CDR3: TGTGCCAGCAGTTCAATGAACACTGAAGCTTTCTTT. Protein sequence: CASSSMNTEAFF.

The CDR3 nucleotides are TGTGCCAGCAGCCCCCTCGTAAATATGAACACTGAAGCTTTCTTT. Translated, it gives CASSPLVNMNTEAFF. This rearrangement joins TRBV13 to TRBJ1-1; D not certain. The germline gives CDR1 PRHDT, CDR2 FYEKMQ (reference sequence). V gave up 5 bases and J gave up 0 bases, with 13 bases separating them. The CDR3 consists of 15 residues.

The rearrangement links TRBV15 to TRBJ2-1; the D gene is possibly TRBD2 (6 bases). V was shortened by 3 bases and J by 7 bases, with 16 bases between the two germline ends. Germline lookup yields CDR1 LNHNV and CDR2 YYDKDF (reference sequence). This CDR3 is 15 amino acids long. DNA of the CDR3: TGTGCCACCAGCAGCAAACGGGAGTCTAGTAATGAGCAGTTCTTC. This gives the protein CATSSKRESSNEQFF.

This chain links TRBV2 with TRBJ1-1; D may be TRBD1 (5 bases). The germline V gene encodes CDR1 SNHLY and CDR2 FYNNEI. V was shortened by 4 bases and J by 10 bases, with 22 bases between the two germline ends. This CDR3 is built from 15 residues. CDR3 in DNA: TGTGCCAGCAGTGTCAGCAGGGCGTCGGGTTTGGGAGCTTTCTTT. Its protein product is CASSVSRASGLGAFF.

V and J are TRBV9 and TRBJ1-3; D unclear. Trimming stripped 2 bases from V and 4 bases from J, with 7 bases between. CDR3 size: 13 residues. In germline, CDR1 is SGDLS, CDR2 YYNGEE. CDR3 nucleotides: TGTGCCAGCAGCGTCACCGGGGGAAACACCATATATTTT. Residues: CASSVTGGNTIYF.

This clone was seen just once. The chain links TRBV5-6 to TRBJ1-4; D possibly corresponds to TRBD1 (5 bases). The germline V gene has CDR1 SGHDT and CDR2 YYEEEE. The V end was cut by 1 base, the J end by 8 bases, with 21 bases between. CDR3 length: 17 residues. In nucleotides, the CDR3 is TGTGCCAGCAGCTTGTGGGGACCGGGACTTGGTGCCGAAAAACTGTTTTTT. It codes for CASSLWGPGLGAEKLFF.

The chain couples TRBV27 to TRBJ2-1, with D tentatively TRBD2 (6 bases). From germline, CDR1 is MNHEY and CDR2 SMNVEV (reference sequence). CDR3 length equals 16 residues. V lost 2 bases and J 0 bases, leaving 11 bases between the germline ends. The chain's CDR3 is CASSLRGASSYNEQFF. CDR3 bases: TGTGCCAGCAGTTTACGCGGGGCTAGCTCCTACAATGAGCAGTTCTTC.

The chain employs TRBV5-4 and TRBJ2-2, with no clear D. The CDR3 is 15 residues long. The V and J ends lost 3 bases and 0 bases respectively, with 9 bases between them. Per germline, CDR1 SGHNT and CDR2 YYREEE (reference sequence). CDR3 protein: CASSSKLANTGELFF. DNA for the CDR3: TGTGCCAGCAGCTCAAAACTCGCGAACACCGGGGAGCTGTTTTTT.

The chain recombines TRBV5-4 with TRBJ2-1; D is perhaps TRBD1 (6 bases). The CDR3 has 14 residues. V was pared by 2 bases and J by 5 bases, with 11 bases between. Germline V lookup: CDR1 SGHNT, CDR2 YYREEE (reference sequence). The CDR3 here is CASSLNRANNEQFF. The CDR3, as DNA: TGTGCCAGCAGCTTAAACAGGGCGAACAATGAGCAGTTCTTC.

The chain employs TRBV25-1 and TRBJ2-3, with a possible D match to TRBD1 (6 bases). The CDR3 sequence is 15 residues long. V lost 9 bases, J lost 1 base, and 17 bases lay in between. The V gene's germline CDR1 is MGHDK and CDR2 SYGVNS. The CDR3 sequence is CASRVAQGRTDTQYF. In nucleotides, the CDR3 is TGTGCCAGTCGGGTAGCACAGGGCCGCACAGATACGCAGTATTTT.